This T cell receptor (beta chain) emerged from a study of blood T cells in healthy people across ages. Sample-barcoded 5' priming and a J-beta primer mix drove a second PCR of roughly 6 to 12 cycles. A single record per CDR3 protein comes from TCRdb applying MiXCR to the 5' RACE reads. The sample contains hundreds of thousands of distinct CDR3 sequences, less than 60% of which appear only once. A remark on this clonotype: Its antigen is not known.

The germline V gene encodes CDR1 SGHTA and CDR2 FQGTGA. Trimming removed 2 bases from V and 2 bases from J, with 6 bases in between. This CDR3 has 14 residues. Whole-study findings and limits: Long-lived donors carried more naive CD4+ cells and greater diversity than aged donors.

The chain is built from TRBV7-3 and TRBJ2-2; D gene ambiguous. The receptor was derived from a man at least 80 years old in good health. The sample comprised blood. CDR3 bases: TGTGCCAGCAGCTTAGTGGACAACACCGGGGAGCTGTTTTTT. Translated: CASSLVDNTGELFF.